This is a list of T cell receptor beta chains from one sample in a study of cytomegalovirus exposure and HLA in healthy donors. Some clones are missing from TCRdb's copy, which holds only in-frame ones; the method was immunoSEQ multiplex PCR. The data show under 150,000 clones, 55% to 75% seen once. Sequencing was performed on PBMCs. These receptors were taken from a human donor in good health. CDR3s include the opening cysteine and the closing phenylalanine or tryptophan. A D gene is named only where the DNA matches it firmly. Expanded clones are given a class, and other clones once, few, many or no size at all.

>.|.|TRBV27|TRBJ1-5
CASSFAGQPQHF
TGTGCCAGCAGCTTTGCAGGTCAGCCCCAGCATTTT
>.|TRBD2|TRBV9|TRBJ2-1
CASSVGSGRGNEQFF
TGTGCCAGCAGCGTAGGAAGCGGGAGGGGAAATGAGCAGTTCTTC
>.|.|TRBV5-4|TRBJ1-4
CASSSMTGGNEKLFF
TGTGCCAGCAGCTCAATGACAGGTGGAAATGAAAAACTGTTTTTT
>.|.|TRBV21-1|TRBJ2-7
CAGPRRGPHYEQYF
TGTGCCGGACCAAGGAGGGGGCCTCACTACGAGCAGTACTTC
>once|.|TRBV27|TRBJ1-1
CASSFGGENTEAFF
TGTGCCAGCAGTTTCGGGGGGGAGAACACTGAAGCTTTCTTT
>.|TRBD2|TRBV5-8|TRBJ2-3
CASSLAVLAGFSGDTQYF
TGTGCCAGCAGCCTGGCTGTACTAGCGGGGTTTTCGGGAGATACGCAGTATTTT
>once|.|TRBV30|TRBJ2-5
CAWSGGQKGETQYF
TGTGCCTGGAGCGGAGGACAGAAAGGAGAGACCCAGTACTTC
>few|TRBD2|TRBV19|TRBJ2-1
CASSPRTSGSYEQFF
TGTGCCAGTAGTCCTCGGACTAGCGGGAGCTATGAGCAGTTCTTC
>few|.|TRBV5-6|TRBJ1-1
CASSLARGAYTEAFF
TGTGCCAGCAGCTTGGCCCGGGGGGCCTACACTGAAGCTTTCTTT
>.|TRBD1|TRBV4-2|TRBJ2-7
CASSQEQGVNEQYF
TGTGCCAGCAGCCAAGAACAGGGGGTAAACGAGCAGTACTTC
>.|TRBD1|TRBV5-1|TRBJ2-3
CASSLETGQDTDTQYF
TGCGCCAGCAGCTTGGAGACAGGACAGGACACAGATACGCAGTATTTT
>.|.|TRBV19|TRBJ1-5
CASSGAGGPYSNQPQHF
TGTGCCAGTAGTGGCGCGGGGGGCCCTTATAGCAATCAGCCCCAGCATTTT
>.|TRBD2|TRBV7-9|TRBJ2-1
CASILREGPPNEQFF
TGTGCCAGCATCCTGCGGGAGGGCCCCCCCAATGAGCAGTTCTTC
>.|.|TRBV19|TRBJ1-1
CASSSPAGIMNTEAFF
TGTGCCAGTAGTAGCCCGGCGGGGATCATGAACACTGAAGCTTTCTTT
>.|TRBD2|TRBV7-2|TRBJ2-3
CASGFRTSGGGSTDTQYF
TGTGCCAGCGGCTTTAGGACTAGCGGGGGGGGTAGCACAGATACGCAGTATTTT
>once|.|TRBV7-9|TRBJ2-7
CASSFGRPYEQYF
TGTGCCAGCAGCTTTGGCAGGCCCTACGAGCAGTACTTC
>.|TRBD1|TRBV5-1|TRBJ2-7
CASSLGDRAYEQYF
TGCGCCAGCAGCTTGGGGGACAGAGCCTACGAGCAGTACTTC
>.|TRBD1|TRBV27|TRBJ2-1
CASRGQGAYNEQFF
TGTGCCAGCCGGGGACAGGGAGCCTACAATGAGCAGTTCTTC
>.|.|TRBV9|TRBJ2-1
CASSVAPVHHNEQFF
TGTGCCAGCAGCGTAGCCCCCGTACACCACAATGAGCAGTTCTTC
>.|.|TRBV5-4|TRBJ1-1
CASSGRVNTEAFF
TGTGCCAGCAGCGGCAGGGTGAACACTGAAGCTTTCTTT
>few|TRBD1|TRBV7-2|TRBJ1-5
CASSLVAGGPPQHF
TGTGCCAGCAGCTTAGTGGCAGGGGGGCCTCCCCAGCATTTT
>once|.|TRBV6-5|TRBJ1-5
CASKGGAGQPQHF
TGTGCCAGCAAGGGTGGGGCTGGTCAGCCCCAGCATTTT
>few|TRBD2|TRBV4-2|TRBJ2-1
CASSQDLLAANEQFF
TGTGCCAGCAGCCAAGATCTTCTAGCGGCGAATGAGCAGTTCTTC
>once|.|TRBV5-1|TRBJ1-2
CASSSDSYGYTF
TGCGCCAGCAGCTCGGACAGTTATGGCTACACCTTC
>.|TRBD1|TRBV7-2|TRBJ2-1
CASSLEPGGPYNEQFF
TGTGCCAGCAGCTTAGAACCAGGGGGTCCCTACAATGAGCAGTTCTTC
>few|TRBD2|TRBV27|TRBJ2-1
CASKGPGGYNEQFF
TGTGCCAGCAAAGGTCCGGGGGGCTACAATGAGCAGTTCTTC
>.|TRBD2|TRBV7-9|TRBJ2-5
CSSSPHAGASGSWETQYF
TGTTCCAGCAGCCCTCATGCCGGGGCTAGCGGGAGTTGGGAGACCCAGTACTTC
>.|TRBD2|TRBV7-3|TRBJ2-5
CASSLRAGGQETQYF
TGTGCCAGCAGCTTAAGAGCGGGGGGCCAAGAGACCCAGTACTTC
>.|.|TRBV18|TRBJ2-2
CASSRLQGSSGELFF
TGTGCCAGCTCACGACTACAGGGTTCCTCCGGGGAGCTGTTTTTT
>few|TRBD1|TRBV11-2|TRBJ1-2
CASSPSFRTGSDGYTF
TGTGCCAGCAGCCCCTCATTCCGGACAGGGTCAGATGGCTACACCTTC
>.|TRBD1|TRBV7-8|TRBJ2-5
CASSSRQGKRETQYF
TGTGCCAGCAGCTCTCGACAGGGGAAGAGGGAGACCCAGTACTTC
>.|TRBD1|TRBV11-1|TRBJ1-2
CASSQMVQGHDYGYTF
TGTGCCAGCAGCCAGATGGTACAGGGGCACGACTATGGCTACACCTTC
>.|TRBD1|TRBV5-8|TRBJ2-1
CASSLWGTGITEQFF
TGTGCCAGCAGCCTATGGGGGACAGGGATCACTGAGCAGTTCTTC
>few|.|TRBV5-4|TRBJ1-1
CASSPIQGMTEAFF
TGTGCCAGCAGCCCGATACAGGGTATGACTGAAGCTTTCTTT
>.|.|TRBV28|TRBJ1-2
CASSLPQGLNYGYTF
TGTGCCAGCAGTTTACCCCAGGGACTGAACTATGGCTACACCTTC
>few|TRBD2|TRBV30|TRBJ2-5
CAWSRGTSVVQETQYF
TGTGCCTGGAGTAGGGGGACTAGCGTCGTCCAAGAGACCCAGTACTTC
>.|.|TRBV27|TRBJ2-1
CASSYLGDYNEQFF
TGTGCCAGCAGCTATTTAGGGGACTACAATGAGCAGTTCTTC
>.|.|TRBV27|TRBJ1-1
CASSTLTGNEAFF
TGTGCCAGCAGTACCCTAACAGGGAACGAAGCTTTCTTT
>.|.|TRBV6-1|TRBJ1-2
CASSAMKSTDPSGYTF
TGTGCCAGCAGTGCCATGAAGTCGACAGACCCATCGGGCTACACCTTC
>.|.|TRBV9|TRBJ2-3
CASSADLGLRTDTQYF
TGTGCCAGCAGCGCTGACCTAGGTCTTCGCACAGATACGCAGTATTTT
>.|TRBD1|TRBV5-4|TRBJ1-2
CASSHGTGERDYGYTF
TGTGCCAGCAGCCATGGGACAGGGGAGAGGGACTATGGCTACACCTTC
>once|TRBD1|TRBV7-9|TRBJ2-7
CASSFLGQGYEQYF
TGTGCCAGCAGCTTCCTCGGACAGGGCTACGAGCAGTACTTC
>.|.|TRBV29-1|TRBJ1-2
CSVDRGLTWGYGYTF
TGCAGCGTTGACAGGGGCCTTACCTGGGGCTATGGCTACACCTTC
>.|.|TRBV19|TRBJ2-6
CASSILGQGRTNVLTF
TGTGCCAGTAGTATACTAGGGCAGGGTCGGACCAACGTCCTGACTTTC
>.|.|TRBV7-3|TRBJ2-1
CASSPTPLFGQYNEQFF
TGTGCCAGCAGCCCAACACCCCTATTTGGACAGTACAATGAGCAGTTCTTC
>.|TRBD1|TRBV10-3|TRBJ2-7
CAISGLGQSYEQYF
TGTGCCATCAGTGGCCTGGGACAGTCCTACGAGCAGTACTTC
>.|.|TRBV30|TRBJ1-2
CAWPRGGLDGYTF
TGTGCCTGGCCTCGGGGGGGGCTGGATGGCTACACCTTC
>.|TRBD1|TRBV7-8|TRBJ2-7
CASSLVRQGSSYEQYF
TGTGCCAGCAGCTTAGTGAGACAGGGAAGCTCCTACGAGCAGTACTTC
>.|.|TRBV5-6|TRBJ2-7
CASSQNLATYEQYF
TGTGCCAGCAGCCAGAACTTAGCAACCTACGAGCAGTACTTC